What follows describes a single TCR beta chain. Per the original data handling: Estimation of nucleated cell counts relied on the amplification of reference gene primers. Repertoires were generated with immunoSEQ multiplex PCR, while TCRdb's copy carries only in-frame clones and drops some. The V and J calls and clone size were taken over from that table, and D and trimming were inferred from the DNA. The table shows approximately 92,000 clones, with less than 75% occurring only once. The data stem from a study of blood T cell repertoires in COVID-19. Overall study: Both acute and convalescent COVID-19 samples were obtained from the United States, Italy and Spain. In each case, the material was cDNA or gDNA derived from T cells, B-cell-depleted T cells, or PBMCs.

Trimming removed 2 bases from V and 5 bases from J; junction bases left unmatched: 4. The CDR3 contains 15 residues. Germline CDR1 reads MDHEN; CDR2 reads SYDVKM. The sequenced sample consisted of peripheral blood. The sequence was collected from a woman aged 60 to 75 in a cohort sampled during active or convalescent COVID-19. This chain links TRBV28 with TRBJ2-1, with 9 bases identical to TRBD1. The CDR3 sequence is CASSLVGQGNNEQFF. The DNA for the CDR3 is TGTGCCAGCAGTTTAGTGGGACAGGGTAACAATGAGCAGTTCTTC.